Below, one T cell receptor beta chain is given with its context. Its antigen is not identified. This record comes from a study of shared clonotypes between healthy human individuals. Every one of the donors was a Caucasian adult that lived in Nashville, Tennessee. With 5 bases clipped from V and 4 bases from J, the junction kept 4 bases outside the gene matches. From germline, CDR1 is SGHTA and CDR2 FQGNSA. This CDR3 contains 15 residues. Clones were sequenced by immunoSEQ multiplex PCR, and TCRdb holds only the in-frame ones, with some missing. The sample includes about 110,000 clones, about 70% of them seen just once. Study findings and constraints: Non-shared clonotypes showed lower generation probabilities than clonotypes common to all four donors.

Sequenced: memory CD8+ T cells sorted from blood. Stated subset: CD45RO+ cells pooled with CCR7-negative TemRA cells. This chain links TRBV7-2 with TRBJ2-2; the match to TRBD2 covers 10 bases. This clonotype was sampled from a woman aged 30 to 39 in good health. Here the CDR3 reads CASSPWTSGTGELFF. CDR3 in DNA: TGTGCCAGCAGCCCGTGGACTAGCGGCACCGGGGAGCTGTTTTTT.